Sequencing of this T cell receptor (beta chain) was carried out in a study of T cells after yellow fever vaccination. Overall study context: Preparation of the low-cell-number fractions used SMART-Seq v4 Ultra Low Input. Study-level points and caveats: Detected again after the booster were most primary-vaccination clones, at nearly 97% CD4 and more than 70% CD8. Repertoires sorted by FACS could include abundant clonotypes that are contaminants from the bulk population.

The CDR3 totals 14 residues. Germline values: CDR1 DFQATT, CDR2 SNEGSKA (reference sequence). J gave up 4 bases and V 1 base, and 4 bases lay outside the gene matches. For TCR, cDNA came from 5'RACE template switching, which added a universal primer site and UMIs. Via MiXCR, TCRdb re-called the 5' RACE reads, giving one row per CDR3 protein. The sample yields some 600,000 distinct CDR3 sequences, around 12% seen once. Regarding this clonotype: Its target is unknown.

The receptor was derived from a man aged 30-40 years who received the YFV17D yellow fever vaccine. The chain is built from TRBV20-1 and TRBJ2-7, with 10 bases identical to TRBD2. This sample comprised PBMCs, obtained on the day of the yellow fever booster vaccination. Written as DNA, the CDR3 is TGCAGTGCTAGAGCCCCGACTAGCGGGTACGAGCAGTACTTC. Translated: CSARAPTSGYEQYF.